This TCR beta chain was found in a study of CD8 T cells in ankylosing spondylitis. Worth noting for this clonotype: Its antigen is unknown.

Researchers built TCR beta libraries using quantitative 5'-RACE with molecular barcodes. A single record per CDR3 protein comes from TCRdb applying MiXCR to the 5' RACE reads. The repertoire holds 800,000 to 900,000 distinct CDR3 sequences, 12% seen once, with approximately 0.46% in the top ten. Points from the study as a whole: Some of the motif variants had earlier been found in reactive arthritis patients' fluid and blood. Typical of ankylosing spondylitis blood, it appeared, was a TCR beta motif of fewer than 10 highly homologous variants.

This CDR3 has 14 amino acids. Trimming cost V 1 base and J 8 bases, with 11 bases left between them. Germline CDR1 and CDR2: SGHTA and FQGNSA. This TCR came from a male donor with ankylosing spondylitis. The genes are TRBV7-2 and TRBJ1-4, with D possibly TRBD1 on 5 matching bases. What was sequenced was blood, either unsorted or a sorted T cell fraction (not recorded which). The chain's CDR3 is CASSLEFAGEKLFF. The CDR3 nucleotides are TGTGCCAGCAGCTTAGAATTTGCAGGGGAAAAACTGTTTTTT.